The 5 T cell receptor beta chains below come from one sample, sequenced in a study of blood T cell repertoires in COVID-19. Profiling relied on immunoSEQ multiplex PCR, and the TCRdb table lists in-frame clones only, not all of them. The profile covers about 190,000 clones, with 88% appearing a single time and 2.1% taken by the ten largest. Specimen: peripheral blood. These receptors all come from a man between 70 and 80 years old with active or convalescent COVID-19.

The V and J genes are TRBV7-2 and TRBJ2-7; D is perhaps TRBD2 (6 bases). V was trimmed by 6 bases and J by 3 bases, leaving 12 bases between them. Germline assignment: CDR1 SGHTA and CDR2 FQGNSA. This CDR3 spans 13 amino acids. Written as DNA, the CDR3 is TGTGCCAGCAGGCCCGGGGGAGGCTACGAGCAGTACTTC. Its translation: CASRPGGGYEQYF.

The rearrangement uses TRBV20-1 and TRBJ2-2; D is undetermined. The germline gives CDR1 DFQATT, CDR2 SNEGSKA (reference sequence). V lost 3 bases, J lost 1 base, and 12 bases lay in between. CDR3 length: 15 amino acids. The CDR3 bases are TGCAGTGCTAGTGTGCTGTCCAGGAACACCGGGGAGCTGTTTTTT. Translated, it gives CSASVLSRNTGELFF.

A single count supports this clone. The rearrangement links TRBV5-1 to TRBJ1-2; 8 bases agree with TRBD1. Germline V gives CDR1 SGHRS, CDR2 YFSETQ. Trimming cost V 4 bases and J 4 bases; bases outside gene matches: 6. The CDR3 spans 14 residues. The chain's CDR3 is CASSPDREPYGYTF. The CDR3 DNA reads as TGCGCCAGCAGCCCGGACAGGGAACCCTATGGCTACACCTTC.

V and J are TRBV4-1 and TRBJ1-2; 9 bases are shared with TRBD1. The germline gives CDR1 MGHRA, CDR2 YSYEKL. V gave up 3 bases and J gave up 4 bases; unmatched junction bases: 0. The CDR3 has 13 amino acids. The CDR3 sequence is CASSQTGGYGYTF. The CDR3 DNA sequence: TGCGCCAGCAGCCAGACAGGGGGCTATGGCTACACCTTC.

V gene TRBV5-3 combines with J gene TRBJ2-2; 11 nucleotides agree with TRBD2. TRBV5-3 is placed among ORFs of uncertain function. The CDR3 contains 16 residues. The V segment lost 4 bases and the J segment 5 bases; nucleotides outside the gene matches: 7. The CDR3 protein is CARSVFSGGATGELFF. Written as DNA, the CDR3 is TGTGCCAGAAGCGTCTTTAGCGGGGGGGCAACCGGGGAGCTGTTTTTT.